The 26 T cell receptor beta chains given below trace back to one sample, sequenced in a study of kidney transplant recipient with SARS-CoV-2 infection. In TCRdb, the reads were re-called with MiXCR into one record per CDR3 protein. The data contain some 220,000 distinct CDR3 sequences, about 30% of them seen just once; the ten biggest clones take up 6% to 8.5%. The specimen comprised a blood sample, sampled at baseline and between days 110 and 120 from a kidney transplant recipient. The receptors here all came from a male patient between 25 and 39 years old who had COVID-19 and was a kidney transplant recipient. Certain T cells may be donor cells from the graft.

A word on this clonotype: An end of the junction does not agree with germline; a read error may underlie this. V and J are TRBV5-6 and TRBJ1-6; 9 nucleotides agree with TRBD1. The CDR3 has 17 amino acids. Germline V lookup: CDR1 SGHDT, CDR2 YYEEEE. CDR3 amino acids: CASSESRDRVYNSPPHF. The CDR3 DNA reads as TGTGCCAGCAGCGAGTCCCGGGACAGGGTCTATAATTCACCCCCCCACTTT.

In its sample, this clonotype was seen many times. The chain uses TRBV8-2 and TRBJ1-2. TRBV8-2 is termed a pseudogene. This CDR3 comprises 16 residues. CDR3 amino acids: CGSGVCDSRKTYGYTF. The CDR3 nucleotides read TGTGGCAGTGGCGTATGTGATAGCCGAAAGACCTATGGCTACACCTTC.

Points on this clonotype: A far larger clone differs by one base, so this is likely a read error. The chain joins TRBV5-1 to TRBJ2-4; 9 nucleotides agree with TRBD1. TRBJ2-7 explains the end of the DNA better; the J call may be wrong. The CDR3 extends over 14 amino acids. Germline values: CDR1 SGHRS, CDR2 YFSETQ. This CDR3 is CAGSSGQGSYEQYF. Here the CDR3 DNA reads TGCGCCGGCAGCTCGGGACAGGGTTCCTACGAGCAGTACTTC.

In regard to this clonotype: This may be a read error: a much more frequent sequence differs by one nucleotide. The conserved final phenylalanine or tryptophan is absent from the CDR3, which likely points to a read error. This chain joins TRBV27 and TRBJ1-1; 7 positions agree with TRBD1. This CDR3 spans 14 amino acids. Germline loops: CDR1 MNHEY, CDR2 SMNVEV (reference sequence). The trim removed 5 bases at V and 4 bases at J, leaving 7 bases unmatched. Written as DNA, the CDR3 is TGTGCCAGCAGTCACTCCGGGACAGCCACTGAAGCTTTCCTT. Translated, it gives CASSHSGTATEAFL.

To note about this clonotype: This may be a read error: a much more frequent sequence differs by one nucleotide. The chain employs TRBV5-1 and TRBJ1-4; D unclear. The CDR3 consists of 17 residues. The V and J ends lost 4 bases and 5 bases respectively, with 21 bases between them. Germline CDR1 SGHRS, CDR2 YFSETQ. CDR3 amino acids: CASSAGSGVGPNEKLFF. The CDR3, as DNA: TGCGCCAGCAGCGCTGGAAGCGGGGTCGGCCCAAATGAAAAACTGTTTTTT.

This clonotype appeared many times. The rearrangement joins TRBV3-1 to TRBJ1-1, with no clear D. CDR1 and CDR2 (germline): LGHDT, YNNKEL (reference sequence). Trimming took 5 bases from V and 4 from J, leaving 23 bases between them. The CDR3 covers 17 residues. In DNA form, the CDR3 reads TGTGCCAGCAGCGCCGCCAATCCCATTTCAATTCGCACTGAAGCTTTCTTT. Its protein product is CASSAANPISIRTEAFF.

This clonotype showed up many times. This CDR3 reads CASSSLAGVRETQYF. The CDR3 DNA reads as TGTGCCAGCAGCTCACTAGCGGGAGTGAGGGAGACCCAGTACTTC. The V call is TRBV13, the J call TRBJ2-5; 11 nucleotides align to TRBD2. V lost 4 bases to trimming and J lost 5 bases; unmatched junction nucleotides: 6. The germline V gene encodes CDR1 PRHDT and CDR2 FYEKMQ (reference sequence). This CDR3 spans 15 amino acids.

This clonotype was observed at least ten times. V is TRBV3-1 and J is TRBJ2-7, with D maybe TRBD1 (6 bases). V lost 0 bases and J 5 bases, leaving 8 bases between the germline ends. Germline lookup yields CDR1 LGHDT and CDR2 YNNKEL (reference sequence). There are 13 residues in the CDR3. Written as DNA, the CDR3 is TGTGCCAGCAGCCAAGAAGCAGGGGACGAGCAGTACTTC. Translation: CASSQEAGDEQYF.

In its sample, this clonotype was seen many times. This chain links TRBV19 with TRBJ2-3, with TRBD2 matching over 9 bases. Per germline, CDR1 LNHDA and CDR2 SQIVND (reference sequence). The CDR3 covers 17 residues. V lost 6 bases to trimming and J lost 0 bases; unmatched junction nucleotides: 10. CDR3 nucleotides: TGTGCCAGTAGCCCCTTTGGGGCGGGGGGGAGCACAGATACGCAGTATTTT. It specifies CASSPFGAGGSTDTQYF.

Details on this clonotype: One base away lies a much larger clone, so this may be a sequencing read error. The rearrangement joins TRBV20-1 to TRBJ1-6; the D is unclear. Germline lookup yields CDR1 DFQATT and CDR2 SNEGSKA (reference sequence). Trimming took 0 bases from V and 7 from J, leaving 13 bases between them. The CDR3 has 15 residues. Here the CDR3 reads CSARDSAVWNSPLHF. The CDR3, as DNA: TGCAGTGCTAGAGATTCGGCAGTGTGGAATTCACCCCTCCACTTT.

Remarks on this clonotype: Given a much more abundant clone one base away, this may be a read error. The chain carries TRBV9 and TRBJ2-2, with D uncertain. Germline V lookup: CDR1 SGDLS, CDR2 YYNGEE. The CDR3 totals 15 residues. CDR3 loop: CAGSVGEAALRELFF. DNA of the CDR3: TGTGCCGGCAGCGTAGGTGAGGCCGCCTTAAGGGAGCTGTTTTTT.

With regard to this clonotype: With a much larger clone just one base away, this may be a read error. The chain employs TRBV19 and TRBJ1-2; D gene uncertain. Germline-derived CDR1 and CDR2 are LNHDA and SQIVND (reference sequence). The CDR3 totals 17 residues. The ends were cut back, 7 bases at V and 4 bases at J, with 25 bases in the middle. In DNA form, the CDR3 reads TGTGCCAGTAATTGGTTCCAGACAAATCGAAAGACCTATGGCTACACCTTC. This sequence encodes CASNWFQTNRKTYGYTF. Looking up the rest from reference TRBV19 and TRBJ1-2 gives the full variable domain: DGGITQSPKYLFRKEGQNVTLSCEQNLNHDAMYWYRQDPGQGLRLIYYSQIVNDFQKGDIAEGYSVSREKKESFPLTVTSAQKNPTAFYLCASNWFQTNRKTYGYTFGSGTRLTVV.

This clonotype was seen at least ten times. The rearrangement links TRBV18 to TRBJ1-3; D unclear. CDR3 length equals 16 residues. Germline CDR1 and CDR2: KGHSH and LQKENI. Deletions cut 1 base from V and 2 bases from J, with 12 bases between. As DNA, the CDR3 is TGTGCCAGCTCACCACTTCCGGCCGGGCCTGGAAACACCATATATTTT. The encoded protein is CASSPLPAGPGNTIYF.

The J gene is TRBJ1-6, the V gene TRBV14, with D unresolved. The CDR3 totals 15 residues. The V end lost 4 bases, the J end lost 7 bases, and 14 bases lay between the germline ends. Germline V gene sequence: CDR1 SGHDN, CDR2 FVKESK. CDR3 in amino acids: CASSPRTIGNSPLHF. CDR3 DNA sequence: TGTGCCAGCAGCCCTAGGACCATTGGGAATTCACCCCTCCACTTT.

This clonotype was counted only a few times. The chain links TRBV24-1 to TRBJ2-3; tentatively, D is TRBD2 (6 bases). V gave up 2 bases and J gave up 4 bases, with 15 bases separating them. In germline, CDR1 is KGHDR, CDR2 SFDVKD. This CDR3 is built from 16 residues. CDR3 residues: CATSDSGTFPADTQYF. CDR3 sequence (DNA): TGTGCCACCAGTGATTCGGGGACTTTTCCCGCAGATACGCAGTATTTT.

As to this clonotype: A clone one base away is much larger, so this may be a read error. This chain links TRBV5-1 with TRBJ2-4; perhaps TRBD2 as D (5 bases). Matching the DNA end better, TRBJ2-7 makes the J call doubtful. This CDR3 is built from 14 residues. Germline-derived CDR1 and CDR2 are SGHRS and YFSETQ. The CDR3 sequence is CASSLTDFAYEQYF. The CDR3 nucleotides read TGCGCCAGCAGCCTTACGGACTTTGCCTACGAGCAGTACTTC.

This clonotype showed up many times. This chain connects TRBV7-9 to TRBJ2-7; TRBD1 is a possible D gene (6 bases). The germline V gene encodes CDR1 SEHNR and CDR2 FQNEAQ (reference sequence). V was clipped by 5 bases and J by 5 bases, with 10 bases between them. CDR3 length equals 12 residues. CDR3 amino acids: CASSPQGHEQYF. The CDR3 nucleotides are TGTGCCAGCAGCCCACAGGGTCACGAGCAGTACTTC.

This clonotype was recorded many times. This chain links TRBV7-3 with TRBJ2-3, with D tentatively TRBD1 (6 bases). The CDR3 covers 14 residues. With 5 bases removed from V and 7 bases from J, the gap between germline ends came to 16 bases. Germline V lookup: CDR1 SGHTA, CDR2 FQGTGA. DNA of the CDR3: TGTGCCAGCAGCCAGAGTCAGGGGCGGAATACGCAGTATTTT. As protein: CASSQSQGRNTQYF.

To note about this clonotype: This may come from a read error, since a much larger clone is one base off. The CDR3 sequence is CASSLTSSVSKQYV. Here the CDR3 DNA reads TGTGCCAGCAGTTTGACCTCCTCGGTCTCCAAGCAGTACGTC. The chain uses TRBV28 and TRBJ2-7; D unclear. Trimming removed 3 bases from V and 8 bases from J, with 17 bases in between. Germline CDR1 is MDHEN and CDR2 is SYDVKM. The CDR3 is 14 residues long.

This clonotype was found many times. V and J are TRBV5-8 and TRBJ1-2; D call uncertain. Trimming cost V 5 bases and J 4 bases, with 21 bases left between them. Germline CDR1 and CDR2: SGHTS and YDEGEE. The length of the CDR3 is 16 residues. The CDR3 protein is CASRIVHPRKTYGYTF. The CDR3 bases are TGTGCCAGCAGAATAGTTCATCCACGAAAGACCTATGGCTACACCTTC.

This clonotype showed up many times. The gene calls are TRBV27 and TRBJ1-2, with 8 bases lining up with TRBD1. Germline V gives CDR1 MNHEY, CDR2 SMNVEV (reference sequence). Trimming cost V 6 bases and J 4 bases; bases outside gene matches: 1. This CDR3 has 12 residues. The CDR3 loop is CASSDRGYGYTF. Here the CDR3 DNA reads TGTGCCAGCAGCGACAGGGGCTATGGCTACACCTTC.

CDR3 protein: CASSWSGLGEQFF. The CDR3 region has the DNA TGTGCCAGCAGCTGGTCGGGCCTCGGAGAGCAGTTCTTC. This chain joins TRBV7-2 and TRBJ2-1; D not resolved. The CDR3 is made up of 13 amino acids. V was trimmed by 4 bases and J by 10 bases, leaving 14 bases between them. Per germline, CDR1 SGHTA and CDR2 FQGNSA.

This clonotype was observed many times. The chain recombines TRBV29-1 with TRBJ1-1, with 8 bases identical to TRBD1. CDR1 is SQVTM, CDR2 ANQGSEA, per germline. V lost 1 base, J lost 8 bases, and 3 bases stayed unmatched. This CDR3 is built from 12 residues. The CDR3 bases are TGCAGCGTTGAAGCGGGACAGGAAGAAGCTTTCTTT. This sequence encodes CSVEAGQEEAFF.

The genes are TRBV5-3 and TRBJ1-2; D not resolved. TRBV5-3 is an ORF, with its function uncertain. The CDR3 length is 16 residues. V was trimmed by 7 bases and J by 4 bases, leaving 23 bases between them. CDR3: CARWHAVVRKTYGYTF. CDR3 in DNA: TGTGCCAGATGGCATGCAGTGGTGAGAAAGACCTATGGCTACACCTTC.

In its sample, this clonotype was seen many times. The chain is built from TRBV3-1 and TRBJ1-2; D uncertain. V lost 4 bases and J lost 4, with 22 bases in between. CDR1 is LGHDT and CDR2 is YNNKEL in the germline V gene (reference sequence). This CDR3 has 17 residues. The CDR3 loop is CASSPYLTLRKTYGYTF. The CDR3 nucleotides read TGTGCCAGCAGCCCATACCTCACCCTTCGAAAGACCTATGGCTACACCTTC. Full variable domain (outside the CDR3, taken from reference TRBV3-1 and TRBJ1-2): DTAVSQTPKYLVTQMGNDKSIKCEQNLGHDTMYWYKQDSKKFLKIMFSYNNKELIINETVPNRFSPKSPDKAHLNLHINSLELGDSAVYFCASSPYLTLRKTYGYTFGSGTRLTVV.

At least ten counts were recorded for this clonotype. CDR3 residues: CASTSLTASYEQYF. DNA for the CDR3: TGTGCCAGCACTTCCCTTACTGCGTCCTACGAGCAGTACTTC. V usage is TRBV6-2 or TRBV6-3 and J usage is TRBJ2-7; D unclear. CDR3 length: 14 amino acids. CDR1 is MNHEY, CDR2 SVGEGT, per germline. Trimming stripped 7 bases from V and 1 base from J, with 14 bases between.